This T cell receptor (beta chain) was identified in a study of T cell repertoires in cytomegalovirus infection (dated by TCRdb to about 2019). With regard to the full study: Peptide stimulations targeted recently identified HLA-C-restricted CMV epitopes, whose presentation resists viral immunomodulation, together with well-studied HLA-B-restricted epitopes. Donor HLA type was relevant to the analysis, because carriage of CMV infection together with the matching HLA type was indicated by public TCR beta signatures.

The treatment or condition label here, explained by the study, means: in vitro stimulation with specific CMV peptide epitopes to enrich CMV-specific T cells. General findings and caveats noted by the study authors: Carriers of CMV infection plus the relevant HLA type were discriminated by the cumulative frequency of public TCR beta family members in the study cohort and in an independent approximately 400-donor cohort. In the ex vivo response, HLA-C-restricted CMV-specific TCR beta clonotypes were dominant, and in two of eight donors the single most frequent clonotype came from this HLA-C-restricted group.

For this clonotype: Which antigen it targets is not known. No much larger clone is present one base from it, and per-base qualities are unavailable.

Reads for this sample came from an Illumina HiSeq 1500. TCRdb trimmed public reads at Q25 via fastp, called clones via MiXCR and kept in-frame beta chains. Rows with a matching CDR3 protein are joined into one entry that keeps the most common DNA and genes. Within this sample are 600,000 to 700,000 distinct CDR3 sequences, with around a third of them counted one time only. The ten largest clones represent 15% to 20% of the sample. The cysteine opens and the phenylalanine closes a CDR3 of 12 amino acids. Only the CDR3 region is kept as DNA, spanning 36 bases read in frame from base 1. Trimming removed 3 bases from V and 4 bases from J, leaving 5 bases between the germline ends.

The receptor was derived from a human donor in good health (CMV status not recorded). Some clones in this sample may be carry-over from other donors' samples. Here the chain combines TRBV12-3 or TRBV12-4 and TRBJ2-3; no D gene call is confident. The source material was cultured PBMCs, sampled from culture after CMV antigen stimulation. The bases are TGTGCCAGCAGTTTTGATTCAGATACGCAGTATTTT. Translated, this is CASSFDSDTQYF.